This TCR beta chain came from a study of cytomegalovirus exposure and HLA in healthy donors. Primers included in the PCR were 60 Vbeta and 13 Jbeta primers. Generated by immunoSEQ multiplex PCR, the TCRdb table keeps only in-frame clones and is missing some. The sample contains tens of thousands of clones, 85% to 90% of which appear only once. This TCR came from a female donor in good health and CMV-seronegative. What was sequenced was PBMCs.

For the CDR3, the DNA is TGTGCCTGGAGGGATACGGGACTAGCGAACACTGAAGCTTTCTTT. This gives the protein CAWRDTGLANTEAFF. The chain carries TRBV30 and TRBJ1-1, with D possibly TRBD1 on 5 matching bases. This CDR3 comprises 15 residues. CDR1 and CDR2 (germline): GTSNPN, SVGIG (reference sequence). Trimming took 3 bases from V and 1 from J, leaving 15 bases between them.